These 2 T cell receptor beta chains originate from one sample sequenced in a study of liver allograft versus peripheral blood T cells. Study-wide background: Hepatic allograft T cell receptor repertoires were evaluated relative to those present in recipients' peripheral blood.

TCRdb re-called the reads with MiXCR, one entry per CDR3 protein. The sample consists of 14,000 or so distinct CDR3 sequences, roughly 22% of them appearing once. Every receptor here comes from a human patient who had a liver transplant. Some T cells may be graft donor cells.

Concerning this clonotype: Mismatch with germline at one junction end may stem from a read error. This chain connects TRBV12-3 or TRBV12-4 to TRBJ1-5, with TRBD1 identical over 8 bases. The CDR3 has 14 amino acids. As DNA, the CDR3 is TGTGCCGGCAGCAGGGACAGGTGGAATCAGCCCCAGCATTTT. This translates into CAGSRDRWNQPQHF.

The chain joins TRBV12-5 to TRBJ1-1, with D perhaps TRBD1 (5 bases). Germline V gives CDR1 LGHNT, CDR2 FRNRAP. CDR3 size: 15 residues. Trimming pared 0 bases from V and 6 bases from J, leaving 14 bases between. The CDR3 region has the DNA TGTGCTAGTGGTTTGGTACTAAGGGGATCGGCTGAAGCTTTCTTT. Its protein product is CASGLVLRGSAEAFF.